These 7 T cell receptor beta chains were sequenced from one sample in a study of T cells in Graves' hyperthyroidism and ophthalmopathy. Template material for amplifying TCR beta CDR3 regions consisted of RNA transcripts. During a first-round RT-PCR of the TCR CDR3, the HTBI primer set was used. From the multiplex PCR reads, TCRdb called clonotypes with MiXCR, one entry per CDR3 protein. The table lists around 250,000 distinct CDR3 sequences, more than 14% of them singletons. Sequencing was carried out using blood. Receptor source: a woman aged 35 to 49 with Graves' hyperthyroidism that later progressed to Graves' ophthalmopathy.

With regard to this clonotype: Given a much more abundant clone one base away, this may be a read error. The CDR3 protein is CASTSTGTGGITIYF. The CDR3 region has the DNA TGTGCCAGCACCTCGACGGGGACGGGCGGAATCACCATATATTTT. This rearrangement joins TRBV28 to TRBJ1-3, with a tentative D call TRBD1 (5 bases). Looked up from germline, CDR1 is MDHEN and CDR2 is SYDVKM. This CDR3 spans 15 amino acids. The full variable domain, completed using reference TRBV28 and TRBJ1-3, is DVKVTQSSRYLVKRTGEKVFLECVQDMDHENMFWYRQDPGLGLRLIYFSYDVKMKEKGDIPEGYSVSREKKERFSLILESASTNQTSMYLCASTSTGTGGITIYFGEGSWLTVV.

This clonotype was counted at least ten times. The CDR3 DNA reads TGCAGCGTCTCGGACAGGGGGGACACTGAAGCTTTCTTT. Residues: CSVSDRGDTEAFF. The V and J genes are TRBV29-1 and TRBJ1-1; 10 positions agree with TRBD1. J lost 3 bases, V lost 6 bases, and 4 bases had no gene match. Germline V gene data show CDR1 as SQVTM and CDR2 as ANQGSEA. This CDR3 spans 13 amino acids.

Ten or more counts support this clonotype. The CDR3 bases are TGTGCCAGCAGTTCCCGGGGCCGGTACAATGAGCAGTTCTTC. This encodes CASSSRGRYNEQFF. The chain joins TRBV28 to TRBJ2-1; D is tentatively TRBD1 or TRBD2 (5 bases each). V was trimmed by 4 bases and J by 4 bases, leaving 11 bases between them. The CDR3 has 14 residues. Germline V gene lookup returns CDR1 MDHEN and CDR2 SYDVKM.

The V call is TRBV30, the J call TRBJ2-2, with 7 bases aligning to TRBD2. V lost 5 bases to trimming and J lost 2 bases; unmatched junction nucleotides: 2. This CDR3 contains 13 residues. Germline CDR1 and CDR2: GTSNPN and SVGIG (reference sequence). This chain's CDR3 is CAWASGNTGELFF. The CDR3 nucleotides read TGTGCCTGGGCTAGCGGCAACACCGGGGAGCTGTTTTTT.

The chain couples TRBV7-9 to TRBJ1-4; no clear D gene. V lost 6 bases to trimming and J lost 7 bases, with 12 bases between them. The germline V gene has CDR1 SEHNR and CDR2 FQNEAQ (reference sequence). The CDR3 sequence is 13 residues long. This CDR3 is CASSPPIREKLFF. CDR3 nucleotides: TGTGCCAGCAGTCCCCCGATCCGTGAAAAACTGTTTTTT.

In its sample, this clonotype was seen many times. A much larger clone sits a single nucleotide away, making a read error possible. The V and J genes are TRBV20-1 and TRBJ1-4, with 7 nucleotides matching TRBD1. The CDR3 has 12 residues. Germline-derived CDR1 and CDR2 are DFQATT and SNEGSKA (reference sequence). V shed 5 bases and J 8 bases; nucleotides not matched to a gene: 5. CDR3 DNA sequence: TGCAGTGCTGCGGACAGGAGGGAAAAACTGTTTTTT. Translated: CSAADRREKLFF.

This chain links TRBV28 with TRBJ1-2; perhaps TRBD1 as D (5 bases). The CDR3 length is 13 residues. The V end was cut by 7 bases, the J end by 4 bases, with 13 bases between. The V gene's germline CDR1 is MDHEN and CDR2 SYDVKM. CDR3 nucleotides: TGTGCCAGCACCCGGGGGTGGTCCTATGGCTACACCTTC. Its protein product is CASTRGWSYGYTF.